This T cell receptor (beta chain) was obtained from a study of identical twins. TCRdb recomputed calls from the 5' RACE reads with MiXCR, one row per CDR3 protein. The table records some 690,000 distinct CDR3 sequences, around 21% of them present only once. The table lists this clonotype with many counts. J lost 4 bases, V lost 5 bases, and 7 bases had no gene match. Germline V gives CDR1 DFQATT, CDR2 SNEGSKA (reference sequence). The CDR3 covers 13 residues. This same sample was also taken into another study, of T cells expressing NK-cell markers. That work states: A few donors likewise had their CD3+CD56-NKG2C+ fraction led by these clonotypes.

This receptor was taken from a woman aged 18-29 years in good health. The sequenced material came from PBMCs. V and J are TRBV20-1 and TRBJ2-5; 7 nucleotides line up with TRBD1. CDR3 nucleotides: TGCAGTGCTCACACAGGGGATCGAGAGACCCAGTACTTC. It is translated as CSAHTGDRETQYF.